Below, 8 T cell receptor beta chains from the same sample are listed, as sequenced in a study of blood T cell repertoires in COVID-19. Some clones are missing from TCRdb's copy, which holds only in-frame ones; the method was immunoSEQ multiplex PCR. The sample shows some 140,000 clones, approximately 85% of them seen only once. The sample was peripheral blood. These receptors were collected from a man between 60 and 70 years old with COVID-19, enrolled during active disease.

This clone was seen a single time. This chain joins TRBV11-2 and TRBJ1-1; unclear D gene. Trimming took 5 bases from V and 5 from J, leaving 12 bases between them. Germline loops: CDR1 SGHAT, CDR2 FQNNGV. The CDR3 is 13 amino acids. This CDR3 reads CASSPTTRTEAFF. The CDR3 DNA follows: TGTGCCAGCAGCCCCACGACGAGGACTGAAGCTTTCTTT.

The chain combines TRBV27 with TRBJ2-1, with TRBD2 matching over 12 bases. In germline, CDR1 is MNHEY, CDR2 SMNVEV (reference sequence). The trim removed 5 bases at V and 6 bases at J, leaving 5 bases unmatched. The CDR3 has 15 amino acids. The CDR3 coding sequence is TGTGCCAGCAGTCATGCGACTAGCGGGGGCAATGAGCAGTTCTTC. Residues: CASSHATSGGNEQFF.

The chain carries TRBV6-4 and TRBJ2-3; 8 bases line up with TRBD2. This CDR3 is 16 amino acids long. With V trimmed by 2 bases and J by 0 bases, 4 bases remained unmatched. In germline, CDR1 is MRHNA, CDR2 SNTAGT. Here the CDR3 DNA reads TGTGCCAGCAGTGACGGGGTAGCGGGGAGCACAGATACGCAGTATTTT. Translation: CASSDGVAGSTDTQYF.

The V and J genes are TRBV19 and TRBJ1-5; TRBD1 agrees at 8 bases. Germline lookup yields CDR1 LNHDA and CDR2 SQIVND (reference sequence). This CDR3 contains 15 residues. The J segment lost 7 bases and the V segment lost 6 bases, leaving 11 bases of the junction unmatched. CDR3 DNA: TGTGCCAGTAGCCCCCCCCCACAGGGGGGCCAGCCCCAGCATTTT. Encoded protein: CASSPPPQGGQPQHF.

This rearrangement joins TRBV19 to TRBJ2-7; D gene ambiguous. Germline assignment: CDR1 LNHDA and CDR2 SQIVND (reference sequence). V gave up 5 bases and J gave up 0 bases, with 8 bases separating them. The CDR3 length is 13 residues. The CDR3 protein is CASSSRVSYEQYF. CDR3 coding DNA: TGTGCCAGTAGTTCCCGGGTCTCCTACGAGCAGTACTTC.

CDR3 amino acids: CASSQWSVAHLASDTGELFF. The DNA of the CDR3 is TGCGCCAGCAGCCAATGGAGCGTAGCTCACCTCGCCAGCGACACCGGGGAGCTGTTTTTT. The V call is TRBV4-1, the J call TRBJ2-2; D remains unclear. The CDR3 is made up of 20 amino acids. The germline V gene has CDR1 MGHRA and CDR2 YSYEKL. The V end lost 2 bases, the J end lost 3 bases, and 25 bases lay between the germline ends.

This clone was recorded a few times. The CDR3 loop reads CASTIDGRSLGGQFF. In nucleotides, the CDR3 is TGCGCCAGCACCATTGACGGACGGTCCTTGGGGGGGCAGTTCTTC. The rearrangement links TRBV5-1 to TRBJ2-1; possibly TRBD2 for D (6 bases). The CDR3 is made up of 15 amino acids. V was pared by 6 bases and J by 12 bases, with 25 bases between. Germline-derived CDR1 and CDR2 are SGHRS and YFSETQ. The full variable domain, in which reference TRBV5-1 and TRBJ2-1 provide the parts outside the CDR3, is KAGVTQTPRYLIKTRGQQVTLSCSPISGHRSVSWYQQTPGQGLQFLFEYFSETQRNKGNFPGRFSGRQFSNSRSEMNVSTLELGDSALYLCASTIDGRSLGGQFFGPGTRLTVL.

Points on this clone: Other nucleotide sequences in the sample specify the same CDR3. J is TRBJ1-5 and V is TRBV14; unclear D gene. V was cut by 0 bases and J by 6 bases, with 6 bases left in between. Germline loops: CDR1 SGHDN, CDR2 FVKESK. There are 13 residues in the CDR3. CDR3 bases: TGTGCCAGCAGCCAAGACTCGGTTCAGCCCCAGCATTTT. Protein product: CASSQDSVQPQHF.